Below are 24 T cell receptor beta chains sequenced from a single sample in a study of blood T cells in healthy people across ages. Sample-barcoded 5' priming and a J-beta primer mix drove a second PCR of roughly 6 to 12 cycles. TCRdb re-derived calls from the 5' RACE reads in MiXCR, one entry per CDR3 protein. This sample yields roughly 800,000 distinct CDR3 sequences, of which about 37% are seen a single time; under 15% belongs to the top ten. The sequenced sample consisted of blood. The receptors originated from a man younger than 35 in good health.

The chain has TRBV12-3 or TRBV12-4 and TRBJ2-2; 9 bases align to TRBD2. V lost 6 bases and J lost 2; bases outside the gene matches: 4. CDR3 length: 15 amino acids. The CDR3 sequence is CASSIAGANTGELFF. The CDR3 coding sequence is TGTGCCAGCAGCATAGCGGGGGCTAACACCGGGGAGCTGTTTTTT.

Only a few counts were recorded for this clonotype. This sequence joins TRBV4-2 and TRBJ2-1; 11 nucleotides match TRBD2. Germline V gene sequence: CDR1 LGHNA, CDR2 YNFKEQ. V lost 1 base to trimming and J lost 7 bases; unmatched junction nucleotides: 12. This CDR3 is built from 18 residues. For the CDR3, the DNA is TGTGCCAGCAGCCAAGCCCTCAGCGGTAGCGGGGGGGCTAATGAGCAGTTCTTC. It yields the protein CASSQALSGSGGANEQFF.

The chain recombines TRBV15 with TRBJ2-7, with D tentatively TRBD1 (5 bases). CDR1 is LNHNV, CDR2 YYDKDF, per germline (reference sequence). CDR3 length: 15 amino acids. V gave up 0 bases and J gave up 10 bases, with 19 bases separating them. The CDR3 region is CATSRDSRDLDAQYF. CDR3 coding DNA: TGTGCCACCAGCAGAGACTCCAGGGATTTAGATGCCCAGTACTTC.

This clonotype was counted only a few times. This sequence joins TRBV19 and TRBJ2-1; 8 bases are a match to TRBD2. V shed 6 bases and J 3 bases; nucleotides not matched to a gene: 13. The CDR3 runs to 17 residues. Germline loops: CDR1 LNHDA, CDR2 SQIVND (reference sequence). CDR3 loop: CASRSPAGGHVYNEQFF. DNA for the CDR3: TGTGCCAGTAGGTCCCCTGCGGGGGGACATGTCTACAATGAGCAGTTCTTC.

The genes are TRBV5-1 and TRBJ2-1, with D perhaps TRBD1 or TRBD2 (5 bases each). V lost 0 bases, J lost 8 bases, and 15 bases lay in between. This CDR3 region has 15 residues. Germline V lookup: CDR1 SGHRS, CDR2 YFSETQ. The CDR3 loop is CASSLAVEGSYEQFF. The CDR3 nucleotides read TGCGCCAGCAGCTTGGCCGTCGAGGGGTCGTATGAGCAGTTCTTC.

This sequence joins TRBV4-1 and TRBJ2-5, with 15 bases lining up with TRBD2. V was pared by 4 bases and J by 11 bases, with 17 bases of the junction left unmatched. In germline, CDR1 is MGHRA, CDR2 YSYEKL. This CDR3 spans 18 amino acids. The CDR3 nucleotides read TGCGCCAGCAGCCCACGGACTAGCGGGAGGGCCGTCTACAATGAGCAGTACTTC. Its translation: CASSPRTSGRAVYNEQYF.

The genes are TRBV14 and TRBJ2-5; 7 bases agree with TRBD1. With the DNA end fitting TRBJ2-1 better, the J assignment may be wrong. The length of the CDR3 is 14 residues. Germline V gene sequence: CDR1 SGHDN, CDR2 FVKESK. CDR3 sequence: CASSQLNRGETQFF. For the CDR3, the DNA is TGTGCCAGCAGCCAACTGAACAGGGGAGAGACCCAGTTCTTC.

This clonotype has just a few counts. The J gene is TRBJ1-5, the V gene TRBV15; D possibly corresponds to TRBD1 (6 bases). The V gene's germline CDR1 is LNHNV and CDR2 YYDKDF (reference sequence). The germline V and J ends were trimmed by 4 bases and 0 bases, with 10 bases remaining between them. The CDR3 consists of 15 residues. CDR3 nucleotide sequence: TGTGCCACCAGCACCGGACAGTATAGCAATCAGCCCCAGCATTTT. Translation: CATSTGQYSNQPQHF.

This clonotype was seen ten or more times. This rearrangement joins TRBV12-3 or TRBV12-4 to TRBJ2-7; no reliable D call. The CDR3 totals 13 residues. V lost 6 bases, J lost 6 bases, and 15 bases lay in between. The CDR3 loop reads CASSLDPSGEQYF. CDR3 nucleotides: TGTGCCAGCAGCCTGGACCCGTCGGGCGAGCAGTACTTC.

This clonotype has just one count. This sequence joins TRBV20-1 and TRBJ1-3; the match to TRBD1 covers 7 bases. The germline V gene has CDR1 DFQATT and CDR2 SNEGSKA (reference sequence). The CDR3 is 15 residues long. Trimming took 0 bases from V and 2 from J; bases not matched to a gene: 4. CDR3: CSARDATGTGNTIYF. CDR3 DNA sequence: TGCAGTGCTAGAGATGCGACAGGGACTGGAAACACCATATATTTT.

The chain joins TRBV12-3 or TRBV12-4 to TRBJ2-5, with TRBD2 matching over 8 bases. The CDR3 totals 15 residues. The junction had 10 bases not matched to a gene; V was cut back by 3 bases and J by 7 bases. Here the CDR3 DNA reads TGTGCCAGCAGTTTCCCGGCGAGCGGGGGAGGGACCCAGTACTTC. It is translated as CASSFPASGGGTQYF.

This chain uses TRBV2 with TRBJ1-6; perhaps TRBD1 as D (6 bases). This CDR3 has 13 residues. V lost 5 bases and J lost 10, with 12 bases in between. CDR1 and CDR2 (germline): SNHLY, FYNNEI. CDR3 amino acids: CASSSQGRSPLHF. In DNA form, the CDR3 reads TGTGCCAGCAGTAGCCAGGGGCGATCACCCCTCCACTTT.

This clonotype was counted a few times. The chain employs TRBV15 and TRBJ2-1; possibly TRBD2 for D (5 bases). V dropped 0 bases and J dropped 12 bases, with 9 bases sitting between them. The V gene's germline CDR1 is LNHNV and CDR2 YYDKDF (reference sequence). The CDR3 runs to 12 residues. CDR3 in amino acids: CATSRDRGRQFF. In DNA, the CDR3 is TGTGCCACCAGCAGAGATCGGGGAAGGCAGTTCTTC.

The table lists this clonotype with a few counts. The chain carries TRBV9 and TRBJ2-7, with a tentative D call TRBD1 (5 bases). The end of the DNA is better explained by TRBJ2-5, so the J call may be wrong. Germline CDR1 SGDLS, CDR2 YYNGEE. The CDR3 totals 15 residues. CDR3 in DNA: TGTGCCAGCAGCGGAGACAGATCTACTAAAGGGACCCAGTACTTC. Encoded protein: CASSGDRSTKGTQYF.

This clonotype was seen a handful of times. The V gene is TRBV19, the J gene TRBJ1-4; D not certain. CDR1 is LNHDA, CDR2 SQIVND, per germline (reference sequence). The germline V and J ends were trimmed by 4 bases and 8 bases, with 14 bases remaining between them. The CDR3 contains 14 residues. Here the CDR3 reads CASSRSVNGEKLFF. The CDR3 DNA reads as TGTGCCAGTAGTAGGTCGGTAAACGGGGAAAAACTGTTTTTT.

This clonotype has a handful of counts. The gene calls are TRBV6-5 and TRBJ2-4; 8 bases align to TRBD1. This CDR3 contains 16 residues. Germline V gene sequence: CDR1 MNHEY, CDR2 SVGAGI. V was pared by 2 bases and J by 8 bases, with 11 bases of the junction left unmatched. This chain's CDR3 is CASSYGTGEYGDIQYF. The CDR3 DNA follows: TGTGCCAGCAGTTACGGGACAGGCGAATATGGGGACATTCAGTACTTC.

This clonotype has only a few counts. The chain couples TRBV5-5 to TRBJ1-1; D not resolved. Per the germline V gene, CDR1 is SGHKS and CDR2 is YYEKEE (reference sequence). The CDR3 runs 13 residues. The V end was cut by 4 bases, the J end by 4 bases, with 11 bases between. As DNA, the CDR3 is TGTGCCAGCAGCCCCGGCTTGGCCACTGAAGCTTTCTTT. Its translation is CASSPGLATEAFF.

A few counts support this clonotype. This sequence joins TRBV7-3 and TRBJ1-1, with unresolved D. Germline CDR1 reads SGHTA; CDR2 reads FQGTGA. This CDR3 contains 12 residues. V was clipped by 5 bases and J by 10 bases, with 14 bases between them. CDR3 amino acids: CASSLPSAVAFF. Written as DNA, the CDR3 is TGTGCCAGCAGCCTTCCCTCGGCGGTAGCTTTCTTT.

The CDR3 sequence: CASSFAPGDTQYF. The CDR3 region has the DNA TGTGCCAGCAGCTTCGCCCCGGGAGATACGCAGTATTTT. The chain recombines TRBV7-3 with TRBJ2-3; D gene ambiguous. Trimming took off 3 bases at V and 5 bases at J, with 9 bases between the two ends. The CDR3 is made up of 13 amino acids. CDR1 and CDR2 from the germline V gene are SGHTA and FQGTGA.

This clonotype has more than one count but fewer than ten. This chain joins TRBV6-5 and TRBJ2-1; 9 nucleotides agree with TRBD1. Germline V gene sequence: CDR1 MNHEY, CDR2 SVGAGI. The CDR3 consists of 16 residues. V lost 6 bases, J lost 3 bases, and 9 bases stayed unmatched. The CDR3 protein is CASSPERDRVYNEQFF. DNA of the CDR3: TGTGCCAGCAGCCCCGAGCGGGACAGGGTCTACAATGAGCAGTTCTTC.

This clonotype was recorded a few times. The chain has TRBV6-2 or TRBV6-3 and TRBJ2-7; D is uncertain. The CDR3 is made up of 15 amino acids. V was shortened by 6 bases and J by 6 bases, with 21 bases between the two germline ends. CDR1 and CDR2 from the germline V gene are MNHEY and SVGEGT. The CDR3 loop reads CASRIDLTGPGEQYF. CDR3 DNA sequence: TGTGCCAGCAGAATCGACTTAACGGGCCCGGGCGAGCAGTACTTC.

The chain joins TRBV12-3 or TRBV12-4 to TRBJ2-5, with a possible D match to TRBD1 (6 bases). The CDR3 is 14 residues long. The V end was cut by 5 bases, the J end by 4 bases, with 14 bases between. The CDR3 bases are TGTGCCAGCAGTGTGATTCAGGGGCGAGAGACCCAGTACTTC. Amino acids: CASSVIQGRETQYF.

This clonotype was counted once. The genes are TRBV7-2 and TRBJ2-1; 12 bases match TRBD2. The germline V gene has CDR1 SGHTA and CDR2 FQGNSA. The CDR3 is made up of 15 amino acids. The junction had 8 bases not matched to a gene; V was cut back by 5 bases and J by 9 bases. The CDR3 sequence: CASSLSGTSGPEQFF. The CDR3 DNA reads as TGTGCCAGCAGCCTCTCCGGGACTAGCGGGCCTGAGCAGTTCTTC.

This sequence joins TRBV12-3 or TRBV12-4 and TRBJ1-5; 9 bases are shared with TRBD1. The CDR3 loop spans 16 amino acids. After removal of 6 bases from V and 4 bases from J, the junction contained 10 bases not matched to a gene. The CDR3 nucleotides read TGTGCCAGCAGCCTTACGGGGACAGGGACTAATCAGCCCCAGCATTTT. This translates into CASSLTGTGTNQPQHF.